These 5 T cell receptor beta chains originate from one sample sequenced in a study. TCRdb ran MiXCR on the 5' RACE reads and lists one entry per CDR3 protein. The sample includes 45,000 to 70,000 distinct CDR3 sequences, around 28% seen only once; the top ten take 3% to 3.5%. The sample consisted of tumor-infiltrating memory CD4+ T cells sorted from the breast tumor. The subset here: memory CD4+ T cells, CD4+CD45RO+CD25-. These receptors all stem from a female donor with breast cancer.

This clonotype occurred a few times. The chain combines TRBV20-1 with TRBJ2-3; a possible D gene is TRBD2 (6 bases). CDR1 DFQATT and CDR2 SNEGSKA come from the germline V gene (reference sequence). The CDR3 runs to 13 residues. V lost 1 base to trimming and J lost 3 bases, with 8 bases between them. CDR3 nucleotides: TGCAGTGCTAGAGCGGGAGAGACAGATACGCAGTATTTT. Protein sequence: CSARAGETDTQYF.

This chain uses TRBV9 with TRBJ2-1; D is perhaps TRBD1 (6 bases). This CDR3 spans 14 amino acids. Trimming took 1 base from V and 7 from J, leaving 12 bases between them. Germline CDR1 and CDR2: SGDLS and YYNGEE. The CDR3 DNA reads TGTGCCAGCAGCGTAACAGCAGGGGTTAATGAGCAGTTCTTC. The encoded protein is CASSVTAGVNEQFF. The full variable domain, its missing parts supplied by reference TRBV9 and TRBJ2-1, is DSGVTQTPKHLITATGQRVTLRCSPRSGDLSVYWYQQSLDQGLQFLIQYYNGEERAKGNILERFSAQQFPDLHSELNLSSLELGDSALYFCASSVTAGVNEQFFGPGTRLTVL.

Concerning this clonotype: One end of the junction is discordant with germline, which a read error may explain. The chain carries TRBV9 and TRBJ1-1; D is ambiguous. Per germline, CDR1 SGDLS and CDR2 YYNGEE. The CDR3 is 15 amino acids. DNA of the CDR3: TGTGCCAGCAGCGTAGGGTCCGCACCGGGATTGGAAGCTTCCTTT. Its protein is CASSVGSAPGLEASF.

This clonotype appeared many times. DNA of the CDR3: TGCGCCAGCAGCCAGGAATCCGGGACTAGCGACGCTATGTGGACCGGGGAGCTGTTTTTT. Translated, it gives CASSQESGTSDAMWTGELFF. The V and J genes are TRBV4-3 and TRBJ2-2; 10 bases match TRBD2. Trimming took 3 bases from V and 5 from J; bases not matched to a gene: 18. CDR1 is LGHNA, CDR2 YSLEER, per germline. The CDR3 consists of 20 residues.

The chain links TRBV5-1 to TRBJ2-1, with D possibly being TRBD1 (6 bases). Looked up from germline, CDR1 is SGHRS and CDR2 is YFSETQ. The CDR3 runs 14 residues. V shed 4 bases and J shed 5 bases, with 13 bases lying between them. The CDR3 DNA sequence: TGCGCCAGCAGCAAACAGGGTAGCGACAATGAGCAGTTCTTC. As protein: CASSKQGSDNEQFF.